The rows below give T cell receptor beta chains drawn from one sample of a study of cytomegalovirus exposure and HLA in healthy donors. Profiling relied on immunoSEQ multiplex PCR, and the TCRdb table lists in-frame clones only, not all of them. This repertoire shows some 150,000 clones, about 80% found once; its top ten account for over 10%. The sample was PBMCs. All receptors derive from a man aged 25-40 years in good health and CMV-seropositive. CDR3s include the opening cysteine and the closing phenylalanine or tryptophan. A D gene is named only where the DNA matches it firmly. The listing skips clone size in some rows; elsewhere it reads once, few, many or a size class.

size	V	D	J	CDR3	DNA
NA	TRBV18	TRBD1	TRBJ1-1	CASSPRDRGPGTAEAFF	TGTGCCAGCTCACCGCGGGACAGGGGCCCAGGAACGGCTGAAGCTTTCTTT
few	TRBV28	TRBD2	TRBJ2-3	CASSGRASGSPGDTQYF	TGTGCCAGCAGTGGCAGGGCTAGCGGGAGCCCAGGGGATACGCAGTATTTT
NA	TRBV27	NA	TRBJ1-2	CASSPTGLGNYGYTF	TGTGCCAGCAGTCCAACAGGGTTGGGTAACTATGGCTACACCTTC
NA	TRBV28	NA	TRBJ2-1	CASTPSGDEQFF	TGTGCCAGCACCCCCTCGGGAGATGAGCAGTTCTTC
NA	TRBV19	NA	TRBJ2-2	CASSHRTGELFF	TGTGCCAGTAGTCACAGGACCGGGGAGCTGTTTTTT
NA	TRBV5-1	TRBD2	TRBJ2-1	CASRLAYSSYNEQFF	TGCGCCAGCAGACTAGCGTATAGCTCCTACAATGAGCAGTTCTTC
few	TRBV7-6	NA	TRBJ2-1	CASSLGAYNSYNEQFF	TGTGCCAGCAGCTTGGGGGCGTACAACTCCTACAATGAGCAGTTCTTC
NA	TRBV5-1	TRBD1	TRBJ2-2	CASSFNRDRGFSGELFF	TGCGCCAGCAGCTTCAACCGGGACAGGGGGTTCTCCGGGGAGCTGTTTTTT
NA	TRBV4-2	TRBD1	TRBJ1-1	CASSPSRTGGTITEAFF	TGTGCCAGCAGCCCCTCGAGGACAGGGGGGACGATTACTGAAGCTTTCTTT
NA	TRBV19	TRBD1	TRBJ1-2	CASSLQTGTVYGYTF	TGTGCCAGTAGTCTTCAGACAGGGACCGTTTATGGCTACACCTTC
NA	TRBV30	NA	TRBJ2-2	CAWSHDLAGELFF	TGTGCCTGGAGTCATGACTTAGCCGGGGAGCTGTTTTTT
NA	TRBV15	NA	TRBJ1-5	CACGESNQPQHF	TGTGCCTGCGGGGAAAGCAATCAGCCCCAGCATTTT
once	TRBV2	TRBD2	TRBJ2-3	CASLRLAGTDTQYF	TGTGCCAGCTTACGACTAGCGGGCACAGATACGCAGTATTTT
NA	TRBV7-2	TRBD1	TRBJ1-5	CASSLDRGLYQPQHF	TGTGCCAGCAGCTTAGACAGGGGTCTGTATCAGCCCCAGCATTTT
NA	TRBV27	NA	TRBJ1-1	CASSSIINRVNTEAFF	TGTGCCAGCAGCTCGATTATTAACAGGGTCAACACTGAAGCTTTCTTT
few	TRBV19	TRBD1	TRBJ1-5	CASSTRGTGPGLADRSVGPQHF	TGTGCCAGTAGTACCCGAGGGACAGGGCCCGGGCTAGCGGACCGATCAGTAGGACCCCAGCATTTT
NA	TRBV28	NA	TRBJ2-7	CASSTVGQAISEQYF	TGTGCCAGCAGTACGGTGGGACAAGCGATCAGCGAGCAGTACTTC
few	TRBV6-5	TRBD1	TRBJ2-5	CASSFSGQLGEEQYF	TGTGCCAGCAGCTTTTCGGGACAGTTGGGGGAAGAGCAGTACTTC
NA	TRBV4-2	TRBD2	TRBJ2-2	CASSLLAGDNTGELFF	TGTGCCAGCAGCCTACTAGCGGGAGACAACACCGGGGAGCTGTTTTTT
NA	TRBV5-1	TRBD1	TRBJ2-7	CASSFWTGGSYEQYF	TGCGCCAGCAGCTTTTGGACAGGGGGCTCCTACGAGCAGTACTTC
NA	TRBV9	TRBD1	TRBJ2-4	CASSVDPGGNIQYF	TGTGCCAGCAGCGTAGACCCAGGGGGCAACATTCAGTACTTC
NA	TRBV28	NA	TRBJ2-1	CASRPRDTRNEQFF	TGTGCCAGCAGACCCCGCGACACCAGGAATGAGCAGTTCTTC
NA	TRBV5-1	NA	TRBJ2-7	CASSYRQGPYEQYF	TGCGCCAGCAGCTACCGTCAGGGCCCCTACGAGCAGTACTTC
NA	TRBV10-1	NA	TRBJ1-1	CASSGRRARTEAFF	TGCGCCAGCAGTGGACGCAGGGCGAGGACTGAAGCTTTCTTT
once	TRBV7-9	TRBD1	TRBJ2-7	CSSSLKDRGYEQYF	TGTTCCAGCAGCTTAAAGGACAGGGGCTACGAGCAGTACTTC
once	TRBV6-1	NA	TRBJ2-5	CASSEDFQETQYF	TGTGCCAGCAGTGAAGACTTCCAAGAGACCCAGTACTTC
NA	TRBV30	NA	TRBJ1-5	CAWSVEANQPQHF	TGTGCCTGGAGTGTTGAGGCTAATCAGCCCCAGCATTTT
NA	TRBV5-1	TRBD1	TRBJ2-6	CASSAGTGDGANVLTF	TGCGCCAGCAGCGCGGGGACAGGGGATGGGGCCAACGTCCTGACTTTC
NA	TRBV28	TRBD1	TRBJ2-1	CASSWRTGNEQFF	TGTGCCAGCAGTTGGAGGACAGGGAATGAGCAGTTCTTC
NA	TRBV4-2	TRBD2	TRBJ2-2	CASSLAGVTGELFF	TGTGCCAGCAGCTTGGCGGGAGTCACCGGGGAGCTGTTTTTT
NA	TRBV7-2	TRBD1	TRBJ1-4	CASSLRPGQGAGKLFF	TGTGCCAGCAGCCTCCGTCCGGGACAGGGGGCCGGAAAACTGTTTTTT
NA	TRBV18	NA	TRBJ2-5	CASSPLQDKKETQYF	TGTGCCAGCTCACCACTCCAGGACAAGAAAGAGACCCAGTACTTC
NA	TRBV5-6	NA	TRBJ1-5	CASSRNSQAQHF	TGTGCCAGCAGCCGAAACTCACAGGCCCAGCATTTT
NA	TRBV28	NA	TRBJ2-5	CASSFGGKGGETQYF	TGTGCCAGCAGTTTCGGGGGGAAAGGGGGAGAGACCCAGTACTTC
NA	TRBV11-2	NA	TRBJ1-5	CASSLLGLKNQPQHF	TGTGCCAGCAGCTTACTTGGGCTGAAGAATCAGCCCCAGCATTTT
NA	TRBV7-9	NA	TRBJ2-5	CASSLLGGGSETQYF	TGTGCCAGCAGCTTATTAGGGGGTGGGTCGGAGACCCAGTACTTC
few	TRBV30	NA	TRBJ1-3	CAWSVGAAAIYF	TGTGCCTGGAGTGTAGGGGCTGCCGCCATATATTTT
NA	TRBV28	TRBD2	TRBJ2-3	CASSPLGLAGGGRTDTQYF	TGTGCCAGCAGTCCCCTGGGACTAGCGGGAGGCGGTCGCACAGATACGCAGTATTTT
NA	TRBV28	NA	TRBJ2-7	CASIPRHGRGKSEQYF	TGTGCCAGCATCCCAAGGCATGGCAGGGGTAAGTCCGAGCAGTACTTC
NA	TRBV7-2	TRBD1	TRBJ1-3	CASSSRQGSSPIYF	TGTGCCAGCAGCTCTAGACAGGGTTCCTCGCCAATATATTTT
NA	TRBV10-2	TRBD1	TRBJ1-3	CASSWNRDRGNTIYF	TGCGCCAGCAGTTGGAACCGGGACAGGGGAAACACCATATATTTT
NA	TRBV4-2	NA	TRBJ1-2	CASSQDGDGYTF	TGTGCCAGCAGCCAAGACGGAGATGGCTACACCTTC
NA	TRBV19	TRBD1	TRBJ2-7	CASSVTGTGGEQYF	TGTGCCAGTAGTGTGACCGGGACAGGGGGCGAGCAGTACTTC
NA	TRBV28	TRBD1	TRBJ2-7	CASSTLTGFSYEQYF	TGTGCCAGCAGTACCCTGACAGGGTTCTCCTACGAGCAGTACTTC
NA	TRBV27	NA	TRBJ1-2	CASSLSGTNLYGYTF	TGTGCCAGCAGTTTATCAGGGACAAACCTATATGGCTACACCTTC
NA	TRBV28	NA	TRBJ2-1	CASNREIPSYNEQFF	TGTGCCAGCAACCGGGAAATACCCTCCTACAATGAGCAGTTCTTC
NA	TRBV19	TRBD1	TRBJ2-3	CASSKNRGPDTQYF	TGTGCCAGTAGTAAAAACAGGGGCCCAGATACGCAGTATTTT
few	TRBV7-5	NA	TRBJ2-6	CARSFRTGGTKGMGANVLTF	TGTGCCAGAAGCTTTAGGACAGGGGGAACGAAGGGGATGGGGGCCAACGTCCTGACTTTC
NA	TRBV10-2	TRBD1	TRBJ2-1	CASNPGQGAYNEQFF	TGCGCCAGCAATCCTGGACAGGGGGCCTACAATGAGCAGTTCTTC
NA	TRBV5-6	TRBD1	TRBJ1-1	CASSPRTGGGYTEAFF	TGTGCCAGCAGCCCCCGGACAGGGGGCGGGTACACTGAAGCTTTCTTT
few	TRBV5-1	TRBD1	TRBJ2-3	CASSPWTGTDTQYF	TGCGCCAGCAGCCCCTGGACAGGGACAGATACGCAGTATTTT
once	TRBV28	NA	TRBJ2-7	CASTPLVKGAYEQYF	TGTGCCAGCACCCCGCTTGTGAAGGGGGCCTACGAGCAGTACTTC
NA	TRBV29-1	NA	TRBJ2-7	CSVSGLAYEQYF	TGCAGCGTTAGCGGGTTAGCCTACGAGCAGTACTTC
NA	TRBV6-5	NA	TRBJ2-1	CASSRWEGEYNEQFF	TGTGCCAGCAGCCGATGGGAGGGGGAATACAATGAGCAGTTCTTC